In this sample, the clone carrying this T cell receptor (beta chain) turned up many times. Antigen: not known. This sample is drawn from a study of T cells in Graves' hyperthyroidism and ophthalmopathy. Amplification of TCR beta CDR3 regions used RNA as the template. TCR CDR3 regions were first amplified by RT-PCR with HTBI primers. TCRdb reprocessed the multiplex PCR reads via MiXCR and lists one record per CDR3 protein. Of approximately 380,000 distinct CDR3 sequences listed, about a fifth are singletons. Findings and caveats of the study: Blood also showed most of the thyroid clonotypes that were expanded above 0.001.

This CDR3 comprises 14 residues. The V end was cut by 5 bases, the J end by 0 bases, with 10 bases between. The TCR was taken from a woman younger than 30 with Graves' hyperthyroidism. The V gene is TRBV12-3 or TRBV12-4, the J gene TRBJ2-5; D is perhaps TRBD2 (6 bases). The sample was blood. CDR3 region: CASSLGGHQETQYF. The CDR3 coding sequence is TGTGCCAGCAGTCTGGGGGGACACCAAGAGACCCAGTACTTC.